This TCR beta chain was sequenced during a study of T cell responses to AZD1222 COVID-19 vaccine. Study results and limitations: Spike regions recognized by vaccine-associated CD4 TCRs spanned the protein, led by 160-218 and 743-854.

Assay: immunoSEQ multiplex PCR; the TCRdb copy retains only in-frame clones and omits some. Among roughly 140,000 clones listed, more than 85% were seen once. Details on this clone: The antigen remains unidentified.

Germline values: CDR1 SGHNT, CDR2 YYREEE (reference sequence). The V and J ends lost 4 bases and 5 bases, in that order; junction bases with no gene match: 11. The CDR3 extends over 15 amino acids. This sample comprised peripheral blood, obtained after recovery from COVID-19. This sequence joins TRBV5-4 and TRBJ2-7, with TRBD1 matching 8 bases. The TCR sequence derives from an adult who had recovered from COVID-19. The CDR3 nucleotides read TGTGCCAGCAGCATACGCGACAGGGGCGGCAACGAGCAGTACTTC. Residues: CASSIRDRGGNEQYF.